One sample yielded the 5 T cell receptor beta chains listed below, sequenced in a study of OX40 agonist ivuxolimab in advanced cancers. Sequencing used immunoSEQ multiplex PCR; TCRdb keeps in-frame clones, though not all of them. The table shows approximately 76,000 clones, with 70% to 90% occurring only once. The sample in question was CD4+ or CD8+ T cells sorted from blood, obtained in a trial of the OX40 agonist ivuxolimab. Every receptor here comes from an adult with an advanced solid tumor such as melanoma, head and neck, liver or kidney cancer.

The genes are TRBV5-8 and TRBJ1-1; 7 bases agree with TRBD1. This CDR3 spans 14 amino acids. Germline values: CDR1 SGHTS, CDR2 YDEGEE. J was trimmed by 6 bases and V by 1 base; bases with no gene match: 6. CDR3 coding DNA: TGTGCCAGCAGCTTGATAGGGCAGGGGGCTGAAGCTTTCTTT. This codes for CASSLIGQGAEAFF.

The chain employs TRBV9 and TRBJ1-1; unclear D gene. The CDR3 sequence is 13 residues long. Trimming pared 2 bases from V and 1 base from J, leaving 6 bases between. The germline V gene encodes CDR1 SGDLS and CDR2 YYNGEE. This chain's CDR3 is CASSVGWNTEAFF. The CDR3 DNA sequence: TGTGCCAGCAGCGTGGGGTGGAACACTGAAGCTTTCTTT.

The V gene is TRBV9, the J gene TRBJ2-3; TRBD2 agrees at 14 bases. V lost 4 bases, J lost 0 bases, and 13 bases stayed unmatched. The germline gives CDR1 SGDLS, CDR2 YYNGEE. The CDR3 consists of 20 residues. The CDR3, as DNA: TGTGCCAGCAGCCCTCAAATCCCGGGACTAGCGGGGGATAGCACAGATACGCAGTATTTT. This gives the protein CASSPQIPGLAGDSTDTQYF.

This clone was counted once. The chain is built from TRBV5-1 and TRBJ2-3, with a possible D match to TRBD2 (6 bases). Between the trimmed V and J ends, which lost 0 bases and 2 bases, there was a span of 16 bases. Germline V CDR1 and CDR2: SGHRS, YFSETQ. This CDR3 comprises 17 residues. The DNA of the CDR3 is TGCGCCAGCAGCTTGGGAGTTGGCGGGGTGAACACAGATACGCAGTATTTT. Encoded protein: CASSLGVGGVNTDTQYF. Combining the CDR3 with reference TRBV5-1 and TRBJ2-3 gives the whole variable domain KAGVTQTPRYLIKTRGQQVTLSCSPISGHRSVSWYQQTPGQGLQFLFEYFSETQRNKGNFPGRFSGRQFSNSRSEMNVSTLELGDSALYLCASSLGVGGVNTDTQYFGPGTRLTVL.

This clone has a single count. The CDR3, as DNA: TGTGCCAGCAGCCAAGATCGCCACACACCGCCCCAGCATTTT. Translated, it gives CASSQDRHTPPQHF. The gene calls are TRBV5-4 and TRBJ1-5; no definite D call. CDR1 and CDR2 (germline): SGHNT, YYREEE (reference sequence). This CDR3 has 14 amino acids. With 4 bases removed from V and 9 bases from J, the gap between germline ends came to 17 bases.